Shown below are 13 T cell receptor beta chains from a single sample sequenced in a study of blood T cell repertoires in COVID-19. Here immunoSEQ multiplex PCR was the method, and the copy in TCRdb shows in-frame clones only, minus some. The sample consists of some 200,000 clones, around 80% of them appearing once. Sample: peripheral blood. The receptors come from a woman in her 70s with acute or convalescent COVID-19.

The CDR3 bases are TGTGCCAGTTTCCAGAGTGGGAGCTCCTACAATGAGCAGTTCTTC. This gives the protein CASFQSGSSYNEQFF. V gene TRBV18 combines with J gene TRBJ2-1; TRBD2 might be the D (5 bases). Germline V lookup: CDR1 KGHSH, CDR2 LQKENI. CDR3 size: 15 residues. Between the trimmed V and J ends, which lost 9 bases and 0 bases, there was a span of 15 bases. The whole variable domain, filled in from reference TRBV18 and TRBJ2-1, reads NAGVMQNPRHLVRRRGQEARLRCSPMKGHSHVYWYRQLPEEGLKFMVYLQKENIIDESGMPKERFSAEFPKEGPSILRIQQVVRGDSAAYFCASFQSGSSYNEQFFGPGTRLTVL.

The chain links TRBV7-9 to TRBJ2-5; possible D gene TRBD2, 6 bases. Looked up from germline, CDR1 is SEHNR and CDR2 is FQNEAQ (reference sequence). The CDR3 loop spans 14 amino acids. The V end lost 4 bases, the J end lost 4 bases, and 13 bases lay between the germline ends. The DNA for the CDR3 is TGTGCCAGCAGCTCGGGACTGCCGCCAGAGACCCAGTACTTC. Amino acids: CASSSGLPPETQYF.

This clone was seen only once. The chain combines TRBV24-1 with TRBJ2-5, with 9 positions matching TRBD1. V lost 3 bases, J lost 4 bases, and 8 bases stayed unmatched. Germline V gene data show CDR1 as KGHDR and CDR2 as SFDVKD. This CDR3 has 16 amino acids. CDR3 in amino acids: CATSDDPTGGGETQYF. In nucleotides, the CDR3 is TGTGCCACCAGTGATGACCCGACAGGGGGAGGAGAGACCCAGTACTTC.

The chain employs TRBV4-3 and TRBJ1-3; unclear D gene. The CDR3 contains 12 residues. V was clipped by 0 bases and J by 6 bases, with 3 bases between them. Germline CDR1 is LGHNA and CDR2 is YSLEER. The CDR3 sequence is CASSQDLNTIYF. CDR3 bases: TGCGCCAGCAGCCAAGATCTAAACACCATATATTTT.

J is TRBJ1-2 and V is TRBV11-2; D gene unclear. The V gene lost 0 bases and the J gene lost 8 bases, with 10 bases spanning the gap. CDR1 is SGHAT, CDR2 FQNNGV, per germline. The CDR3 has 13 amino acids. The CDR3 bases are TGTGCCAGCAGCTTAGATCGGAGAGGCGGCTACACCTTC. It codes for CASSLDRRGGYTF. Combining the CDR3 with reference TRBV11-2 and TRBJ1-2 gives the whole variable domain EAGVAQSPRYKIIEKRQSVAFWCNPISGHATLYWYQQILGQGPKLLIQFQNNGVVDDSQLPKDRFSAERLKGVDSTLKIQPAKLEDSAVYLCASSLDRRGGYTFGSGTRLTVV.

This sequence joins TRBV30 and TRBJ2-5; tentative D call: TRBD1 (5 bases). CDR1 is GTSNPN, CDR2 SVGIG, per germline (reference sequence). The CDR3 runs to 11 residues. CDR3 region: CARQGSKTQYF. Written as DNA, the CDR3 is TGTGCGAGGCAGGGTAGTAAGACCCAGTACTTC.

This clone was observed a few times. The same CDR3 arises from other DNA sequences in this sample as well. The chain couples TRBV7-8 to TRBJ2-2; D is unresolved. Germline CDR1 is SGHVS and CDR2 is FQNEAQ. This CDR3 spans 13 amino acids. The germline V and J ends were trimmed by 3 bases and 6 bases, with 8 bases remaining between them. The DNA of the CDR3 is TGTGCCAGCAGCTTCGATCGGGCCGGGGAGCTGTTTTTT. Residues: CASSFDRAGELFF.

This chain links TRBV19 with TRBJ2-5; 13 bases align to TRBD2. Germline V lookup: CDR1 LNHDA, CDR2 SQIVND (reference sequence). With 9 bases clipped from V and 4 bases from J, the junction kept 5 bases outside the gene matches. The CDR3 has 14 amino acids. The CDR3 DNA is TGTGCCAGCGCGACTAGCGGGGGGCGAGAGACCCAGTACTTC. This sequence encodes CASATSGGRETQYF. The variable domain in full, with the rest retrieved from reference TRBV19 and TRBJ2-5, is DGGITQSPKYLFRKEGQNVTLSCEQNLNHDAMYWYRQDPGQGLRLIYYSQIVNDFQKGDIAEGYSVSREKKESFPLTVTSAQKNPTAFYLCASATSGGRETQYFGPGTRLLVL.

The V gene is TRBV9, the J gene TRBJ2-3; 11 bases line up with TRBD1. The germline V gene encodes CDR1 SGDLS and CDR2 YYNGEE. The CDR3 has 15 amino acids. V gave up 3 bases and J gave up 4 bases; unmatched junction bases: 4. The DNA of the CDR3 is TGTGCCAGCAGCGAGGAGGGACAGGGGGCAGATACGCAGTATTTT. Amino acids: CASSEEGQGADTQYF.

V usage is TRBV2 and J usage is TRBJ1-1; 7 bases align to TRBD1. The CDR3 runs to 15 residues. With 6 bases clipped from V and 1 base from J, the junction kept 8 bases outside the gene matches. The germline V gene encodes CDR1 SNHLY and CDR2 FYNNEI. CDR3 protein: CASRTTGLANTEAFF. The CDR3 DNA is TGTGCCAGCAGGACGACAGGGTTGGCGAACACTGAAGCTTTCTTT. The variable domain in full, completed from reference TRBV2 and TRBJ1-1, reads EPEVTQTPSHQVTQMGQEVILRCVPISNHLYFYWYRQILGQKVEFLVSFYNNEISEKSEIFDDQFSVERPDGSNFTLKIRSTKLEDSAMYFCASRTTGLANTEAFFGQGTRLTVV.

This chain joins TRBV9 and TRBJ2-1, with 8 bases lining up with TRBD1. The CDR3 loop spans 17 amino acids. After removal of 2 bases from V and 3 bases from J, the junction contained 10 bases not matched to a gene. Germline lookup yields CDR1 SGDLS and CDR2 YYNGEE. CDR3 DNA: TGTGCCAGCAGCGTTACGACAGGGGTGAAGAACTACAATGAGCAGTTCTTC. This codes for CASSVTTGVKNYNEQFF.

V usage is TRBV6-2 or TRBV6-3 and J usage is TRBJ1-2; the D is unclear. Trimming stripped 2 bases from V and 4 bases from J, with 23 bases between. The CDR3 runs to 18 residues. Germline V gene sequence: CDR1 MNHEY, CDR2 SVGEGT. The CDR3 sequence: CASSYRVKRPAMGYGYTF. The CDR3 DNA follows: TGTGCCAGCAGTTACAGAGTTAAGAGGCCGGCCATGGGCTATGGCTACACCTTC.

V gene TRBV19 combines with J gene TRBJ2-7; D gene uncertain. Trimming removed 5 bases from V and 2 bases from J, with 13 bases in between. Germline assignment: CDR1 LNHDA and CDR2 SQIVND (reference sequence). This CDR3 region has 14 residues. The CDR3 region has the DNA TGTGCCAGTAGTCGGCCAGGCCTACCCTACGAGCAGTACTTC. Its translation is CASSRPGLPYEQYF.